What follows are 15 T cell receptor beta chains derived from one specimen sequenced in a study of cytomegalovirus exposure and HLA in healthy donors. The primer mix had 60 Vbeta and 13 Jbeta primers. Assay: immunoSEQ multiplex PCR; the TCRdb copy retains only in-frame clones and omits some. This table holds around 150,000 clones, 70% to 80% found once. Input material: PBMCs. The receptors shown here come from a man younger than 45 in good health and CMV-seropositive.

This clone was picked up a small number of times. The chain uses TRBV28 and TRBJ1-1, with no clear D. CDR3 length equals 13 residues. Germline V lookup: CDR1 MDHEN, CDR2 SYDVKM. Deletions cut 2 bases from V and 0 bases from J, with 4 bases between. In DNA, the CDR3 is TGTGCCAGCAGTTTACCTGTGAACACTGAAGCTTTCTTT. Its translation: CASSLPVNTEAFF.

This clone is a singleton in its sample. V and J are TRBV4-1 and TRBJ2-4; 16 positions match TRBD2. From germline, CDR1 is MGHRA and CDR2 YSYEKL. The V segment lost 4 bases and the J segment 0 bases; nucleotides outside the gene matches: 3. CDR3 size: 18 residues. The CDR3 is CASSLGLAGGLAKNIQYF. CDR3 sequence (DNA): TGCGCCAGCAGCCTGGGACTAGCGGGGGGGCTAGCCAAAAACATTCAGTACTTC.

The gene calls are TRBV7-9 and TRBJ1-2, with 8 positions matching TRBD1. CDR1 and CDR2 from the germline V gene are SEHNR and FQNEAQ (reference sequence). J was trimmed by 2 bases and V by 5 bases; bases with no gene match: 7. There are 15 residues in the CDR3. The DNA of the CDR3 is TGTGCCAGCAGCCGATCAGGGGGCGGGAACTATGGCTACACCTTC. Residues: CASSRSGGGNYGYTF.

The chain couples TRBV6-5 to TRBJ1-1; a possible D gene is TRBD1 (6 bases). The CDR3 extends over 13 amino acids. The V end lost 4 bases, the J end lost 5 bases, and 11 bases lay between the germline ends. Germline V lookup: CDR1 MNHEY, CDR2 SVGAGI. The CDR3 is CASSWGRRTEAFF. CDR3 DNA: TGTGCCAGCAGTTGGGGGCGAAGGACTGAAGCTTTCTTT.

This sequence joins TRBV7-7 and TRBJ2-5; tentatively, D is TRBD1 (6 bases). Germline CDR1 and CDR2: SSHAT and FNYEAQ (reference sequence). V was clipped by 4 bases and J by 5 bases, with 14 bases between them. This CDR3 is built from 14 residues. The CDR3 is CASSYDTGFETQYF. The CDR3 region has the DNA TGTGCCAGCAGCTACGACACAGGGTTCGAGACCCAGTACTTC. The full variable domain, its missing parts supplied by reference TRBV7-7 and TRBJ2-5, is GAGVSQSPRYKVTKRGQDVTLRCDPISSHATLYWYQQALGQGPEFLTYFNYEAQPDKSGLPSDRFSAERPEGSISTLTIQRTEQRDSAMYRCASSYDTGFETQYFGPGTRLLVL.

V is TRBV19 and J is TRBJ2-3, with 7 bases aligning to TRBD1. V shed 6 bases and J 4 bases; nucleotides not matched to a gene: 7. The germline CDR1 and CDR2 sequences are LNHDA and SQIVND (reference sequence). CDR3 length equals 14 residues. CDR3 bases: TGTGCCAGTAGACGACAGGGATCACCAGATACGCAGTATTTT. Its translation is CASRRQGSPDTQYF. The whole variable domain, remainder taken from reference TRBV19 and TRBJ2-3, is DGGITQSPKYLFRKEGQNVTLSCEQNLNHDAMYWYRQDPGQGLRLIYYSQIVNDFQKGDIAEGYSVSREKKESFPLTVTSAQKNPTAFYLCASRRQGSPDTQYFGPGTRLTVL.

The V and J genes are TRBV27 and TRBJ2-1; TRBD1 matches at 8 bases. In germline, CDR1 is MNHEY, CDR2 SMNVEV (reference sequence). The CDR3 is 14 residues long. V shed 6 bases, J shed 8 bases, and the junction held 9 bases outside the gene matches. The CDR3 is CASSPGQGRDEQFF. CDR3 bases: TGTGCCAGCAGCCCTGGACAGGGTAGGGATGAGCAGTTCTTC.

This clone was counted a single time. This chain connects TRBV9 to TRBJ2-7; D perhaps matches TRBD2 (5 bases). The CDR3 has 14 amino acids. V lost 0 bases and J 0 bases, leaving 7 bases between the germline ends. Germline V CDR1 and CDR2: SGDLS, YYNGEE. Here the CDR3 DNA reads TGTGCCAGCAGCGTAGTTGGGAGCTCCTACGAGCAGTACTTC. It yields the protein CASSVVGSSYEQYF.

CDR3 nucleotide sequence: TGCGCCAGCAGCCCAACAGGGGGCGCGAACACCGGGGAGCTGTTTTTT. Translating gives CASSPTGGANTGELFF. The rearrangement links TRBV4-1 to TRBJ2-2; 9 bases line up with TRBD1. The V segment lost 4 bases and the J segment 0 bases; nucleotides outside the gene matches: 3. CDR3 length equals 16 residues. Germline V gene sequence: CDR1 MGHRA, CDR2 YSYEKL.

The chain employs TRBV5-1 and TRBJ2-3, with TRBD2 identical over 10 bases. This CDR3 is built from 15 residues. J gave up 3 bases and V 4 bases, and 5 bases lay outside the gene matches. Germline CDR1 reads SGHRS; CDR2 reads YFSETQ. CDR3 amino acids: CASSDTSGATDTQYF. CDR3 nucleotides: TGCGCCAGCAGCGACACTAGCGGGGCAACAGATACGCAGTATTTT. Combining the CDR3 with reference TRBV5-1 and TRBJ2-3 gives the whole variable domain KAGVTQTPRYLIKTRGQQVTLSCSPISGHRSVSWYQQTPGQGLQFLFEYFSETQRNKGNFPGRFSGRQFSNSRSEMNVSTLELGDSALYLCASSDTSGATDTQYFGPGTRLTVL.

Only one count was recorded for this clone. This chain connects TRBV19 to TRBJ2-2; the match to TRBD2 covers 8 bases. Germline CDR1 reads LNHDA; CDR2 reads SQIVND (reference sequence). V was pared by 2 bases and J by 1 base, with 9 bases of the junction left unmatched. This CDR3 spans 18 amino acids. The CDR3 bases are TGTGCCAGTAGTATACACATCTCCAGCGGGGGGAACACCGGGGAGCTGTTTTTT. This translates into CASSIHISSGGNTGELFF.

The chain recombines TRBV28 with TRBJ2-3, with 10 positions matching TRBD2. CDR3 length equals 17 residues. Germline V gives CDR1 MDHEN, CDR2 SYDVKM. V shed 2 bases, J shed 0 bases, and the junction held 5 bases outside the gene matches. CDR3 in DNA: TGTGCCAGCAGTTTAGGGCTAGCGGGGGTAAGCACAGATACGCAGTATTTT. This translates into CASSLGLAGVSTDTQYF.

The V call is TRBV27, the J call TRBJ2-2; D gene ambiguous. CDR3 length: 13 amino acids. With 9 bases removed from V and 5 bases from J, the gap between germline ends came to 13 bases. Germline values: CDR1 MNHEY, CDR2 SMNVEV (reference sequence). The CDR3: CASGQSRTGELFF. DNA of the CDR3: TGTGCCAGTGGTCAAAGCCGAACCGGGGAGCTGTTTTTT.

The rearrangement joins TRBV19 to TRBJ2-3; 11 nucleotides agree with TRBD1. V dropped 10 bases and J dropped 4; count of bases not matched to a gene: 7. Germline assignment: CDR1 LNHDA and CDR2 SQIVND (reference sequence). The CDR3 covers 14 residues. The CDR3 sequence is CAIGQGQGADTQYF. CDR3 sequence (DNA): TGTGCCATTGGCCAGGGACAGGGGGCAGATACGCAGTATTTT.

This clone was counted a single time. The chain couples TRBV6-4 to TRBJ2-3, with no clear D. Per the germline V gene, CDR1 is MRHNA and CDR2 is SNTAGT. The length of the CDR3 is 15 residues. V lost 0 bases and J lost 6, with 13 bases in between. The CDR3 region is CASSDSVSERDTQYF. The CDR3 coding sequence is TGTGCCAGCAGTGACTCGGTGTCAGAGAGGGATACGCAGTATTTT.